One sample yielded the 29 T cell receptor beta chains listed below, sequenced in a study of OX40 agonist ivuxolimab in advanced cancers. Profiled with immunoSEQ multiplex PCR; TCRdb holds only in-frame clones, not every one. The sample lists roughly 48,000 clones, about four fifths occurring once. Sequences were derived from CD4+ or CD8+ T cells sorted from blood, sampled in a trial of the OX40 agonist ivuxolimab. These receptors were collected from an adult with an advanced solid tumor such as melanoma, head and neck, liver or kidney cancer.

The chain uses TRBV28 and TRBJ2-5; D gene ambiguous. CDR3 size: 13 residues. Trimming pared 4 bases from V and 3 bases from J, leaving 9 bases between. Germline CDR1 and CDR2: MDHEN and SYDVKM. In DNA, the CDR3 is TGTGCCAGCAGTTCTCGGACCAAAGAGACCCAGTACTTC. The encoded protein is CASSSRTKETQYF.

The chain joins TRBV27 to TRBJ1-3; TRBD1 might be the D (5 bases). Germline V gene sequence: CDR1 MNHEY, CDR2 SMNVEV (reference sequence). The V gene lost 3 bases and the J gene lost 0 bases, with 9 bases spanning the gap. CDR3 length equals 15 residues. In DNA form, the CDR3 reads TGTGCCAGCAGTTTTCGGGGGAACTCTGGAAACACCATATATTTT. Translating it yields CASSFRGNSGNTIYF.

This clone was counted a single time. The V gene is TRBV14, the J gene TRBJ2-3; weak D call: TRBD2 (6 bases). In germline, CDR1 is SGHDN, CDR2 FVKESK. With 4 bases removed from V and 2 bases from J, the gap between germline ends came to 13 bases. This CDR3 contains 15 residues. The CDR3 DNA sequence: TGTGCCAGCAGCCTCCCAGGGACTCTCACAGATACGCAGTATTTT. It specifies CASSLPGTLTDTQYF.

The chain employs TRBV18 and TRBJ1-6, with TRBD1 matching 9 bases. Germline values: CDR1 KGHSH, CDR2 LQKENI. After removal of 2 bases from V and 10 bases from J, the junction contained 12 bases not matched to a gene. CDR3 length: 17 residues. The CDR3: CASSPTSGQGSRSPLHF. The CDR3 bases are TGTGCCAGCTCACCAACCTCGGGACAGGGTAGTAGATCACCCCTCCACTTT.

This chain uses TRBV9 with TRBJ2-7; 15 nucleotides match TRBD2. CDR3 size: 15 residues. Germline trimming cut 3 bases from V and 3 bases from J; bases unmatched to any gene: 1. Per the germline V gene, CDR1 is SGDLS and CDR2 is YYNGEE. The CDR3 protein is CASSEGLAGGYEQYF. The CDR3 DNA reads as TGTGCCAGCAGCGAGGGACTAGCGGGAGGCTACGAGCAGTACTTC.

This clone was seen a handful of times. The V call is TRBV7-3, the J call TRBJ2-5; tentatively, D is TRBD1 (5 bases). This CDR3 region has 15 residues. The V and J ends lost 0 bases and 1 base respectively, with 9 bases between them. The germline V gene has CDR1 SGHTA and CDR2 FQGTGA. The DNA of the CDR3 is TGTGCCAGCAGCTTAACTGGGGCAGCCCAAGAGACCCAGTACTTC. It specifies CASSLTGAAQETQYF.

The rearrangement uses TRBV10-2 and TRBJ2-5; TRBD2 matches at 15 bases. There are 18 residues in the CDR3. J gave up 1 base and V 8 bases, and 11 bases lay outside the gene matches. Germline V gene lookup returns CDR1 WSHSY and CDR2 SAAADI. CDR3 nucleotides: TGCGCCAGCGGGGGACTAGCGGGGGGCATCAGGGTCCAAGAGACCCAGTACTTC. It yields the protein CASGGLAGGIRVQETQYF.

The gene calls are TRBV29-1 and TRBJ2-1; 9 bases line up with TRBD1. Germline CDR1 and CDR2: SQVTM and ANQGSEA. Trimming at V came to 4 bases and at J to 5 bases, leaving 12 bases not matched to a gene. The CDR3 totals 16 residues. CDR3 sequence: CSVAMHTGGVHNEQFF. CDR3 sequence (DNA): TGCAGCGTTGCCATGCACACAGGGGGCGTCCACAATGAGCAGTTCTTC.

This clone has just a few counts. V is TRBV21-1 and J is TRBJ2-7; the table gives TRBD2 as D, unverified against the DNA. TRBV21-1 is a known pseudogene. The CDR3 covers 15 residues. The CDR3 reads CASSDGLAGVWEQYF. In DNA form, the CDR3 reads TGTGCCAGCAGCGACGGACTAGCGGGAGTATGGGAGCAGTACTTC.

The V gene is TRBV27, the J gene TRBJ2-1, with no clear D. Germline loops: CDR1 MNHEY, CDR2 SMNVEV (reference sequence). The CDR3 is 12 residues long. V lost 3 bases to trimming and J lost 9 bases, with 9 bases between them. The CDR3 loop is CASSFHGGEQFF. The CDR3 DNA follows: TGTGCCAGCAGTTTTCATGGCGGTGAGCAGTTCTTC.

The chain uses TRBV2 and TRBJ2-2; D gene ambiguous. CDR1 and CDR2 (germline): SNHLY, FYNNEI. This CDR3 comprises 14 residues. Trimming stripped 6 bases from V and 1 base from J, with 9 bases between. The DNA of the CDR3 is TGTGCCAGCAGCTCGTGGGGGAACACCGGGGAGCTGTTTTTT. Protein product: CASSSWGNTGELFF.

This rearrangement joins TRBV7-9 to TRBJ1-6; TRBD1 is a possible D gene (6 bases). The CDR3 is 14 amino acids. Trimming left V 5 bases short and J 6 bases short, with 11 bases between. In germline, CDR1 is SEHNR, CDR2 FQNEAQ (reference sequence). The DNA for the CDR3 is TGTGCCAGCAGCCCACAGGGCCCTAATTCACCCCTCCACTTT. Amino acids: CASSPQGPNSPLHF.

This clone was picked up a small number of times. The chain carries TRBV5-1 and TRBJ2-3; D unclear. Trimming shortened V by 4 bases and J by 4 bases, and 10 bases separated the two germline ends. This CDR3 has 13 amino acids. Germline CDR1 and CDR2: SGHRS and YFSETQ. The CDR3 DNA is TGCGCCAGCAGCCCTCGGTTGGCAGATACGCAGTATTTT. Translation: CASSPRLADTQYF.

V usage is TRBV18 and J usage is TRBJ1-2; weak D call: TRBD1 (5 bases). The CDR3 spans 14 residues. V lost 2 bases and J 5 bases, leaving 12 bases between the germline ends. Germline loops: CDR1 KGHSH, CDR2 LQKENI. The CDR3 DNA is TGTGCCAGCTCACCAGAGTGGCAGGGATATGGCTACACCTTC. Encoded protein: CASSPEWQGYGYTF.

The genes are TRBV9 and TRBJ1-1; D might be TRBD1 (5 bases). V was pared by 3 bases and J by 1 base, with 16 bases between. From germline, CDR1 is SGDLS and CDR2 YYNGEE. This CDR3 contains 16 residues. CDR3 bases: TGTGCCAGCAGCGAGACCCCGGGGCCCGCGAACACTGAAGCTTTCTTT. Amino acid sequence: CASSETPGPANTEAFF.

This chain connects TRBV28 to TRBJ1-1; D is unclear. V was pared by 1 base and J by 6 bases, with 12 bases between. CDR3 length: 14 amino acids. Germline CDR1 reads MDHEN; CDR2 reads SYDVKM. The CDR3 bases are TGTGCCAGCAGTTTATCAAGGATTCAGGCTGAAGCTTTCTTT. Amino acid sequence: CASSLSRIQAEAFF. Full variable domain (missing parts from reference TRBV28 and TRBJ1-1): DVKVTQSSRYLVKRTGEKVFLECVQDMDHENMFWYRQDPGLGLRLIYFSYDVKMKEKGDIPEGYSVSREKKERFSLILESASTNQTSMYLCASSLSRIQAEAFFGQGTRLTVV.

This chain's CDR3 is CASSIDLVGYGYTF. The CDR3 DNA follows: TGTGCCAGTAGTATAGATCTGGTCGGCTATGGCTACACCTTC. V gene TRBV19 combines with J gene TRBJ1-2, with D uncertain. Per germline, CDR1 LNHDA and CDR2 SQIVND (reference sequence). This CDR3 has 14 residues. V was clipped by 0 bases and J by 4 bases, with 9 bases between them.

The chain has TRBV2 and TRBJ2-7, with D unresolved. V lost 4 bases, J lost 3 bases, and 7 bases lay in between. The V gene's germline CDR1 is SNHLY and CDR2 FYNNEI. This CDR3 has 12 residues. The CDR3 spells CASSVGGYEQYF. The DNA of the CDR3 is TGTGCCAGCAGTGTAGGTGGCTACGAGCAGTACTTC. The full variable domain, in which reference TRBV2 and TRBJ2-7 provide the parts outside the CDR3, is EPEVTQTPSHQVTQMGQEVILRCVPISNHLYFYWYRQILGQKVEFLVSFYNNEISEKSEIFDDQFSVERPDGSNFTLKIRSTKLEDSAMYFCASSVGGYEQYFGPGTRLTVT.

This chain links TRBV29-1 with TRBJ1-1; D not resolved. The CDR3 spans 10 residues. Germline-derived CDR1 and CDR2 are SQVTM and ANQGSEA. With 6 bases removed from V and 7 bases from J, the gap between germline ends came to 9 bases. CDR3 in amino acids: CSVTDFEAFF. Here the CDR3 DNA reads TGCAGCGTGACGGATTTTGAAGCTTTCTTT.

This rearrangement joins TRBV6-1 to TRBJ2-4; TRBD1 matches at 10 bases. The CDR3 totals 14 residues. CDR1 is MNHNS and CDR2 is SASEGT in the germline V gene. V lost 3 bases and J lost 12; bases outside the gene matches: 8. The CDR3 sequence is CASSDPGQGFPQYF. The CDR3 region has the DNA TGTGCCAGCAGTGATCCGGGACAGGGGTTCCCTCAGTACTTC.

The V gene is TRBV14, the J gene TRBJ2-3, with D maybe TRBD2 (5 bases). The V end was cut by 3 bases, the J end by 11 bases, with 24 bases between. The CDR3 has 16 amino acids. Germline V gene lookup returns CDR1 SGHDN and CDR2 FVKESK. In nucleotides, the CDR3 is TGTGCCAGCAGCCAGACGACTCCATTCGGCTCCCGGGGGCAGTATTTT. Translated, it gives CASSQTTPFGSRGQYF.

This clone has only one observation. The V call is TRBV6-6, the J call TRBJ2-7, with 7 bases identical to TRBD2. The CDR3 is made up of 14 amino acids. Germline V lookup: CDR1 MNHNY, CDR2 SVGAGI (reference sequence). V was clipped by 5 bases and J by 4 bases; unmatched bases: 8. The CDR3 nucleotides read TGTGCCAGCAGTACTGGCGGGGGACTATACGAGCAGTACTTC. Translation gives CASSTGGGLYEQYF.

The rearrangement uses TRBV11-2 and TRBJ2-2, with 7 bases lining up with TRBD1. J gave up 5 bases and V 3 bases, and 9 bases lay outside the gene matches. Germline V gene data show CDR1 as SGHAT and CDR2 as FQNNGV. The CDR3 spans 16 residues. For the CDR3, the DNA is TGTGCCAGCAGCTTTATCGTCCCCAGGGGGACCGGGGAGCTGTTTTTT. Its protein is CASSFIVPRGTGELFF.

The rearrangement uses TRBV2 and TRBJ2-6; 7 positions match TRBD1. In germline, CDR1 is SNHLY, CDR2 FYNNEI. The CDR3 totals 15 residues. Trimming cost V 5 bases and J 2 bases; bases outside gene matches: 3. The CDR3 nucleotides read TGTGCCAGCAGTCCCGACAGGGCTGGGGCCAACGTCCTGACTTTC. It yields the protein CASSPDRAGANVLTF. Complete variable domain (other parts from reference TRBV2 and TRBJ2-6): EPEVTQTPSHQVTQMGQEVILRCVPISNHLYFYWYRQILGQKVEFLVSFYNNEISEKSEIFDDQFSVERPDGSNFTLKIRSTKLEDSAMYFCASSPDRAGANVLTFGAGSRLTVL.

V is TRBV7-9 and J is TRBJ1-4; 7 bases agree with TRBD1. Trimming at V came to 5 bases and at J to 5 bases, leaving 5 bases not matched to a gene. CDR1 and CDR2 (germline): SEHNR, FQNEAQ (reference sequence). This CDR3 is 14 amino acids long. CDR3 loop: CASSRTGVNEKLFF. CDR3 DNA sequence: TGTGCCAGCAGCAGGACAGGAGTGAATGAAAAACTGTTTTTT.

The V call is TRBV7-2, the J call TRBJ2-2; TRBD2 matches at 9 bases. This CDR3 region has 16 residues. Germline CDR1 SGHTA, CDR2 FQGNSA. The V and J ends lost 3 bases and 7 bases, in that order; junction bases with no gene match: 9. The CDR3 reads CASSFGGLAGLGELFF. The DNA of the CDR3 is TGTGCCAGCAGCTTCGGGGGGCTAGCGGGACTCGGGGAGCTGTTTTTT. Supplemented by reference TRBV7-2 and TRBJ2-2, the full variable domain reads GAGVSQSPSNKVTEKGKDVELRCDPISGHTALYWYRQSLGQGLEFLIYFQGNSAPDKSGLPSDRFSAERTGGSVSTLTIQRTQQEDSAVYLCASSFGGLAGLGELFFGEGSRLTVL.

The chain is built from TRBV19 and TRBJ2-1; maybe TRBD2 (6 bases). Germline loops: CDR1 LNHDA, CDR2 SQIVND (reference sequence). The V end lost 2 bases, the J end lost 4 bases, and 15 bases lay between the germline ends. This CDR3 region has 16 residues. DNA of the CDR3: TGTGCCAGTAGTATAAGGAGACTAGGGTCATACAATGAGCAGTTCTTC. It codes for CASSIRRLGSYNEQFF. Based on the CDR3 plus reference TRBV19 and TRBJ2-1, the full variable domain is DGGITQSPKYLFRKEGQNVTLSCEQNLNHDAMYWYRQDPGQGLRLIYYSQIVNDFQKGDIAEGYSVSREKKESFPLTVTSAQKNPTAFYLCASSIRRLGSYNEQFFGPGTRLTVL.

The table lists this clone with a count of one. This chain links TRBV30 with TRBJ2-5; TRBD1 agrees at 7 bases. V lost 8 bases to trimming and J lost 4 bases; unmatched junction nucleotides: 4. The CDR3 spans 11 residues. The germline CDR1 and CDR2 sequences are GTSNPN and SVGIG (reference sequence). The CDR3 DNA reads TGTGCCCGGGACAGCGGAGAGACCCAGTACTTC. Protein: CARDSGETQYF.

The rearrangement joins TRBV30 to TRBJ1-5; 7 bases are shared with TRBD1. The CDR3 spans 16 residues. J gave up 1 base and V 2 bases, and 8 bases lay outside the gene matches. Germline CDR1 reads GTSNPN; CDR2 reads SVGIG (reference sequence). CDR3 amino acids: CAWSPPGTVSNQPQHF. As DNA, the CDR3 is TGTGCCTGGAGTCCACCCGGGACAGTCAGCAATCAGCCCCAGCATTTT.